The TCR beta chain under discussion was sequenced for a study of blood T cell repertoires in COVID-19. Looking at the study overall: Sample material is recorded as cDNA or gDNA derived from T cells, B-cell-depleted T cells, or PBMCs.

The CDR3 totals 11 residues. Trimming cost V 6 bases and J 5 bases, with 4 bases left between them. Germline CDR1 is MNHEY and CDR2 is SMNVEV (reference sequence). TCRdb's copy holds only in-frame clones and misses some; the assay was immunoSEQ multiplex PCR. The sample lists more than 150,000 clones, more than 65% occurring once. Each recovered donor of Cohort 3 presented with two negative PCRs, clearance, or symptom resolution. The sequenced sample consisted of PBMCs or T cells enriched from blood (not recorded which). V usage is TRBV27 and J usage is TRBJ1-4; D gene uncertain. The source is a man aged 50-60 years who had recovered from COVID-19. The CDR3 sequence is CASRANEKLFF. CDR3 bases: TGTGCCAGCAGGGCAAATGAAAAACTGTTTTTT.